This T cell receptor beta chain appears in the sequencing data of a study of a mutant IDH1 vaccine in newly diagnosed glioma. Germline assignment: CDR1 SEHNR and CDR2 FQNEAQ (reference sequence). Between the trimmed V and J ends, which lost 4 bases and 0 bases, there was a span of 11 bases. The CDR3 contains 15 residues. Concerning this clone itself: Its antigen is unidentified.

Sequencing used immunoSEQ multiplex PCR; TCRdb keeps in-frame clones, though not all of them. Here the sample spans around 28,000 clones, roughly 90% being singletons. Time point reported: week 5, during vaccination. In the vaccine, a single dose held 300 ug of the mutant IDH1 20-mer peptide, along with topical imiquimod. This material consisted of PBMCs, taken from a glioma patient whose treatment included an IDH1 peptide vaccine. The chain uses TRBV7-9 and TRBJ2-3; D is undetermined. The receptor was isolated from a man aged 18 to 30 with glioma. The DNA of the CDR3 is TGTGCCAGCAGCTGGGCCGGTCCTAGCACAGATACGCAGTATTTT. Amino acids: CASSWAGPSTDTQYF.